The 30 T cell receptor beta chains presented below share a single source sample, sequenced in a study of blood T cell repertoires in COVID-19. Produced via immunoSEQ multiplex PCR; TCRdb's table is partial and in-frame only. The sample contains around 150,000 clones, 75% to 85% of which appear only once. Sequencing was performed on PBMCs or T cells enriched from blood (not recorded which). Receptors were obtained from a middle-aged man who had recovered from COVID-19.

V and J are TRBV7-8 and TRBJ2-1; D remains ambiguous. There are 14 residues in the CDR3. CDR1 SGHVS and CDR2 FQNEAQ come from the germline V gene. Between the trimmed V and J ends, which lost 4 bases and 0 bases, there was a span of 7 bases. The CDR3 DNA reads as TGTGCCAGCAGCTCGGGTAGCTCCTACAATGAGCAGTTCTTC. Translated: CASSSGSSYNEQFF. Based on the CDR3 plus reference TRBV7-8 and TRBJ2-1, the full variable domain is GAGVSQSPRYKVAKRGQDVALRCDPISGHVSLFWYQQALGQGPEFLTYFQNEAQLDKSGLPSDRFFAERPEGSVSTLKIQRTQQEDSAVYLCASSSGSSYNEQFFGPGTRLTVL.

This clone was picked up a small number of times. The V and J genes are TRBV5-1 and TRBJ2-2; D possibly corresponds to TRBD1 (5 bases). The germline V gene encodes CDR1 SGHRS and CDR2 YFSETQ. V was trimmed by 2 bases and J by 1 base, leaving 6 bases between them. The CDR3 contains 14 residues. The CDR3 sequence: CASSFGQNTGELFF. CDR3 bases: TGCGCCAGCAGCTTCGGACAGAACACCGGGGAGCTGTTTTTT.

This chain uses TRBV20-1 with TRBJ2-2; 7 nucleotides line up with TRBD2. The CDR3 has 14 residues. CDR1 and CDR2 (germline): DFQATT, SNEGSKA (reference sequence). Trimming took 3 bases from V and 6 from J; bases not matched to a gene: 7. The CDR3 DNA follows: TGCAGTGCTAGTAGCGGGTGGGTTGCCGGGGAGCTGTTTTTT. It specifies CSASSGWVAGELFF.

The V and J genes are TRBV11-3 and TRBJ2-5, with TRBD2 as a possible D gene (5 bases). The CDR3 covers 15 residues. CDR1 is SGHNT, CDR2 YENEEA, per germline. V was clipped by 1 base and J by 3 bases, with 12 bases between them. The CDR3, as DNA: TGTGCCAGCAGCTTAGTTCGAGTGGAGGAAGAGACCCAGTACTTC. It specifies CASSLVRVEEETQYF.

As to this clone: Distinct nucleotide sequences in the sample also encode this CDR3. The rearrangement links TRBV2 to TRBJ2-3; D call uncertain. Trimming removed 8 bases from V and 6 bases from J, with 9 bases in between. Germline V CDR1 and CDR2: SNHLY, FYNNEI. The CDR3 runs to 11 residues. The CDR3 sequence: CASRLEDTQYF. The CDR3 DNA is TGTGCCAGCCGCTTGGAGGATACGCAGTATTTT.

The chain carries TRBV10-2 and TRBJ1-5; D is undetermined. Germline CDR1 reads WSHSY; CDR2 reads SAAADI. The CDR3 loop spans 13 amino acids. V was clipped by 2 bases and J by 7 bases, with 9 bases between them. CDR3 protein: CASSETGKQPQHF. CDR3 bases: TGCGCCAGCAGTGAGACGGGGAAACAGCCCCAGCATTTT.

This chain uses TRBV19 with TRBJ1-5, with D perhaps matching TRBD1 (5 bases). Looked up from germline, CDR1 is LNHDA and CDR2 is SQIVND (reference sequence). The CDR3 extends over 14 amino acids. The V end was cut by 0 bases, the J end by 4 bases, with 7 bases between. In DNA form, the CDR3 reads TGTGCCAGTAGTATAGAGCACAGGAATCAGCCCCAGCATTTT. It encodes CASSIEHRNQPQHF.

This clone was seen a few times. The chain has TRBV7-2 and TRBJ2-1; 9 bases line up with TRBD1. CDR3 length: 15 residues. The germline V gene encodes CDR1 SGHTA and CDR2 FQGNSA. V lost 1 base, J lost 3 bases, and 1 base stayed unmatched. The CDR3 sequence: CASSLGGQGYNEQFF. For the CDR3, the DNA is TGTGCCAGCAGCTTAGGGGGACAGGGCTACAATGAGCAGTTCTTC.

The gene calls are TRBV30 and TRBJ1-2; no firm D call. V was pared by 0 bases and J by 8 bases, with 13 bases between. Per the germline V gene, CDR1 is GTSNPN and CDR2 is SVGIG (reference sequence). CDR3 length equals 13 residues. The CDR3 region has the DNA TGTGCCTGGAGTGTACGGAGCGGCAGCGGCTACACCTTC. Its translation: CAWSVRSGSGYTF.

The genes are TRBV24-1 and TRBJ1-2; perhaps TRBD1 as D (5 bases). The CDR3 has 18 residues. CDR1 is KGHDR and CDR2 is SFDVKD in the germline V gene. Trimming pared 3 bases from V and 2 bases from J, leaving 21 bases between. The CDR3: CATSDGPQGQGFNYGYTF. In DNA form, the CDR3 reads TGTGCCACCAGTGATGGGCCCCAAGGGCAGGGTTTCAACTATGGCTACACCTTC.

The chain links TRBV6-5 to TRBJ2-1; the D is unclear. Deletions cut 8 bases from V and 5 bases from J, with 19 bases between. The length of the CDR3 is 15 residues. Germline V gene sequence: CDR1 MNHEY, CDR2 SVGAGI. The CDR3 bases are TGTGCCAGCTCAATCACCCACAGCACCAACAATGAGCAGTTCTTC. This sequence encodes CASSITHSTNNEQFF.

This rearrangement joins TRBV3-1 (or the pseudogene TRBV3-2) to TRBJ2-5; 13 nucleotides line up with TRBD2. The CDR3 consists of 18 residues. V lost 6 bases, J lost 5 bases, and 15 bases stayed unmatched. Germline values: CDR1 LGHDT, CDR2 YNNKEL (reference sequence). The CDR3 nucleotides read TGTGCCAGCAGTACCGGGACTAGCGGGGCCCTCAATAGGGAGACCCAGTACTTC. Its translation is CASSTGTSGALNRETQYF.

V is TRBV11-2 and J is TRBJ2-3; TRBD1 matches at 8 bases. The CDR3 consists of 17 residues. J gave up 4 bases and V 1 base, and 10 bases lay outside the gene matches. Germline values: CDR1 SGHAT, CDR2 FQNNGV. The CDR3 loop is CASSLVFGQGTADTQYF. CDR3 sequence (DNA): TGTGCCAGCAGCTTAGTTTTTGGACAGGGAACTGCAGATACGCAGTATTTT.

This chain links TRBV6-6 with TRBJ2-7; 9 nucleotides agree with TRBD1. The germline V gene encodes CDR1 MNHNY and CDR2 SVGAGI (reference sequence). This CDR3 contains 14 residues. V shed 10 bases and J 3 bases; nucleotides not matched to a gene: 10. The CDR3 coding sequence is TGTGCCACCCAAACCGGGACAGGGTACTACGAGCAGTACTTC. It yields the protein CATQTGTGYYEQYF.

The chain combines TRBV2 with TRBJ1-2, with TRBD1 identical over 10 bases. Germline V lookup: CDR1 SNHLY, CDR2 FYNNEI. J gave up 6 bases and V 6 bases, and 7 bases lay outside the gene matches. There are 14 residues in the CDR3. CDR3 coding DNA: TGTGCCAGCAGCTCGGGACAGGGGTTCAATGGCTACACCTTC. Its translation is CASSSGQGFNGYTF.

This sequence joins TRBV9 and TRBJ1-4, with D possibly matching TRBD1 (6 bases). The V gene lost 5 bases and the J gene lost 7 bases, with 24 bases spanning the gap. The V gene's germline CDR1 is SGDLS and CDR2 YYNGEE. This CDR3 is built from 17 residues. The CDR3 region has the DNA TGTGCCAGCAGAGACCCTGGGGGGGGCGCAAAAGGTGAAAAACTGTTTTTT. Residues: CASRDPGGGAKGEKLFF.

The V call is TRBV30, the J call TRBJ2-3; 9 bases fit TRBD2. Germline V gives CDR1 GTSNPN, CDR2 SVGIG (reference sequence). CDR3 length: 16 amino acids. The V and J ends lost 1 base and 4 bases, in that order; junction bases with no gene match: 9. The CDR3 nucleotides are TGTGCCTGGAGTGCCGGACTAGCGAGTGGGGCAGATACGCAGTATTTT. This translates into CAWSAGLASGADTQYF.

The genes are TRBV4-2 and TRBJ1-2; D ambiguous. This CDR3 has 13 amino acids. Germline-derived CDR1 and CDR2 are LGHNA and YNFKEQ. V was shortened by 0 bases and J by 8 bases, with 10 bases between the two germline ends. CDR3 coding DNA: TGTGCCAGCAGCCAAGATATCCAACGGGGCTACACCTTC. Encoded protein: CASSQDIQRGYTF.

The chain couples TRBV19 to TRBJ1-3; D call uncertain. This CDR3 has 14 residues. CDR1 and CDR2 from the germline V gene are LNHDA and SQIVND (reference sequence). Deletions cut 9 bases from V and 0 bases from J, with 12 bases between. The CDR3: CASTKTISGNTIYF. The DNA of the CDR3 is TGTGCCAGCACAAAAACAATCTCTGGAAACACCATATATTTT.

DNA of the CDR3: TGTGCCAGCAGACCCCGACAGGGCGCCTACAATGAGCAGTTCTTC. This sequence encodes CASRPRQGAYNEQFF. The V and J genes are TRBV6-4 and TRBJ2-1; TRBD1 agrees at 7 bases. The CDR3 sequence is 15 residues long. CDR1 MRHNA and CDR2 SNTAGT come from the germline V gene. The junction had 7 bases not matched to a gene; V was cut back by 6 bases and J by 2 bases.

This clone was detected once. The V gene is TRBV5-4, the J gene TRBJ1-1; maybe TRBD1 (6 bases). V lost 1 base, J lost 3 bases, and 10 bases lay in between. In germline, CDR1 is SGHNT, CDR2 YYREEE (reference sequence). The CDR3 contains 14 residues. Written as DNA, the CDR3 is TGTGCCAGCAGCTTGATGGCAGGGGACACTGAAGCTTTCTTT. Its protein is CASSLMAGDTEAFF.

V and J are TRBV10-3 and TRBJ1-5; the D gene is possibly TRBD1 (6 bases). The germline CDR1 and CDR2 sequences are ENHRY and SYGVKD. The CDR3 totals 16 residues. Trimming shortened V by 0 bases and J by 1 base, and 10 bases separated the two germline ends. Written as DNA, the CDR3 is TGTGCCATCAGTGAGTCAGGGGGTAAAAGCAATCAGCCCCAGCATTTT. As protein: CAISESGGKSNQPQHF.

J is TRBJ1-2 and V is TRBV2; no clear D gene. CDR3 length: 12 residues. Per the germline V gene, CDR1 is SNHLY and CDR2 is FYNNEI. The V gene lost 7 bases and the J gene lost 4 bases, with 10 bases spanning the gap. CDR3 nucleotides: TGTGCCAGCATCGAGAGCCCCTATGGCTACACCTTC. It codes for CASIESPYGYTF.

Concerning this clone: In this CDR3 the conserved last residue, phenylalanine or tryptophan, is missing, so a read error is likely. The chain is built from TRBV5-1 and TRBJ1-1, with D tentatively TRBD1 (6 bases). The ends were cut back, 0 bases at V and 9 bases at J, with 9 bases in the middle. This CDR3 comprises 12 residues. Germline V lookup: CDR1 SGHRS, CDR2 YFSETQ. This CDR3 is CASSLEQGQAFL. For the CDR3, the DNA is TGCGCCAGCAGCTTGGAGCAGGGGCAAGCTTTCCTT.

The J gene is TRBJ2-1, the V gene TRBV6-5, with 7 bases fitting TRBD2. CDR3 length equals 15 residues. With 2 bases clipped from V and 4 bases from J, the junction kept 5 bases outside the gene matches. Germline V gives CDR1 MNHEY, CDR2 SVGAGI. CDR3 residues: CASSYPRGGYNEQFF. The DNA of the CDR3 is TGTGCCAGCAGTTACCCCCGCGGGGGTTACAATGAGCAGTTCTTC.

The chain joins TRBV7-2 to TRBJ2-3; a weak D match, TRBD1 (5 bases). The V gene lost 6 bases and the J gene lost 1 base, with 11 bases spanning the gap. The CDR3 covers 14 residues. Germline loops: CDR1 SGHTA, CDR2 FQGNSA. The CDR3 DNA reads as TGTGCCAGCAGTCCTGGGGCGGGCACAGATACGCAGTATTTT. Translation gives CASSPGAGTDTQYF. The full variable domain, its missing parts supplied by reference TRBV7-2 and TRBJ2-3, is GAGVSQSPSNKVTEKGKDVELRCDPISGHTALYWYRQSLGQGLEFLIYFQGNSAPDKSGLPSDRFSAERTGGSVSTLTIQRTQQEDSAVYLCASSPGAGTDTQYFGPGTRLTVL.

The CDR3 nucleotides read TGTGCCAGTAGGGTAAGCGGGGGAGGCACAGATACGCAGTATTTT. The encoded protein is CASRVSGGGTDTQYF. V is TRBV19 and J is TRBJ2-3; 8 bases agree with TRBD2. The CDR3 runs to 15 residues. Germline V gives CDR1 LNHDA, CDR2 SQIVND (reference sequence). With 6 bases clipped from V and 1 base from J, the junction kept 6 bases outside the gene matches.

This clone has a single count. The rearrangement uses TRBV9 and TRBJ2-1; 7 bases are a match to TRBD2. CDR1 and CDR2 from the germline V gene are SGDLS and YYNGEE. The length of the CDR3 is 15 residues. The junction had 11 bases not matched to a gene; V was cut back by 10 bases and J by 1 base. The CDR3 is CASGGEGRSYNEQFF. CDR3 nucleotides: TGTGCCTCCGGAGGGGAGGGCAGATCCTACAATGAGCAGTTCTTC.

In this sample, this clone turned up a few times. This sequence joins TRBV4-2 and TRBJ2-3, with 11 bases lining up with TRBD2. Trimming cost V 1 base and J 5 bases; bases outside gene matches: 5. The CDR3 is 16 residues long. The germline V gene has CDR1 LGHNA and CDR2 YNFKEQ. CDR3 region: CASSQGKGTSGDTQYF. The CDR3 nucleotides read TGTGCCAGCAGCCAAGGGAAAGGGACTAGCGGAGATACGCAGTATTTT.

This clone was detected once. The chain couples TRBV5-6 to TRBJ2-1; 8 nucleotides match TRBD2. V shed 4 bases, J shed 8 bases, and the junction held 5 bases outside the gene matches. The CDR3 is 13 residues long. Germline-derived CDR1 and CDR2 are SGHDT and YYEEEE. CDR3 amino acids: CASSVGGADEQFF. CDR3 sequence (DNA): TGTGCCAGCAGCGTCGGGGGGGCCGATGAGCAGTTCTTC.